This TCR beta chain was obtained from a study of blood T cell repertoires in COVID-19. On the study more broadly: The United States, Italy and Spain provided the acute and convalescent COVID-19 samples.

In the original workflow: Quantification of nucleated cells was approximated via reference gene primer amplification. Repertoires were generated with immunoSEQ multiplex PCR, while TCRdb's copy carries only in-frame clones and drops some. V, J and clone size derive from that table, while D and trimming were established from the DNA sequence. This table holds 120,000 to 150,000 clones, approximately 84% found once. Recruitment covered about 26 US areas and drew participants whose ages spanned roughly 18 to 100 years. The V gene's germline CDR1 is MGHRA and CDR2 YSYEKL. The CDR3 covers 17 residues. J gave up 1 base and V 4 bases, and 11 bases lay outside the gene matches.

The clonotype originates from a woman between 45 and 60 years old with acute COVID-19. The chain links TRBV4-1 to TRBJ2-7; 9 bases agree with TRBD1. The sample comprised PBMCs or T cells enriched from blood (not recorded which). CDR3: CASSRVDRGSISYEQYF. The CDR3 DNA reads as TGCGCCAGCAGCCGAGTGGACAGGGGAAGTATTTCCTACGAGCAGTACTTC.